This T cell receptor (beta chain) comes out of a study of blood T cell repertoires in COVID-19. Background on the study: PBMCs, B-cell-depleted T cells, or T cells provided the cDNA or gDNA that made up the material.

The trim removed 4 bases at V and 3 bases at J, leaving 4 bases unmatched. CDR1 and CDR2 (germline): SGHRS, YFSETQ. The CDR3 extends over 13 amino acids. Sequencing was performed with immunoSEQ multiplex PCR; in TCRdb, only in-frame clones are kept and a portion is missing. The sample holds around 100,000 clones, around four fifths seen once. The chain uses TRBV5-1 and TRBJ2-7; 7 nucleotides match TRBD1. Sequencing was done on a sample of peripheral blood. The source of this sequence is a man aged 50 or older with active or convalescent COVID-19. The CDR3 nucleotides are TGCGCCAGCAGCACAGGGGCCCACTACGAGCAGTACTTC. This encodes CASSTGAHYEQYF. Together with reference TRBV5-1 and TRBJ2-7, the CDR3 gives the full variable domain: KAGVTQTPRYLIKTRGQQVTLSCSPISGHRSVSWYQQTPGQGLQFLFEYFSETQRNKGNFPGRFSGRQFSNSRSEMNVSTLELGDSALYLCASSTGAHYEQYFGPGTRLTVT.